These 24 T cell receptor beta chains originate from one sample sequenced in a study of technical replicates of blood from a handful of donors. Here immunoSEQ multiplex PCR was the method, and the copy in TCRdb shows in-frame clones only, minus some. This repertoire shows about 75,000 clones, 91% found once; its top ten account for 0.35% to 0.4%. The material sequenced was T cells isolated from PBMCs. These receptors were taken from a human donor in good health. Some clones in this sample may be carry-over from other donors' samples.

The CDR3 loop is CASRLWVKYRGQGGYTF. The CDR3 DNA sequence: TGCGCCAGCCGCCTTTGGGTGAAGTACAGGGGGCAGGGAGGCTACACCTTC. This chain uses TRBV23-1 with TRBJ1-2, with 9 bases that match TRBD1. TRBV23-1 is known as an ORF, though its function is uncertain. J gave up 8 bases and V 8 bases, and 21 bases lay outside the gene matches. The CDR3 contains 17 residues.

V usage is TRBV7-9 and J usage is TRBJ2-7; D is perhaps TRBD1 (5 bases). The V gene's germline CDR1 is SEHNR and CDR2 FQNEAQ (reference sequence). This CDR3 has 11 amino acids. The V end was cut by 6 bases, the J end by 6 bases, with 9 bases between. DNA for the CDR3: TGTGCCAGCAGGCAGGGTACCGAGCAGTACTTC. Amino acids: CASRQGTEQYF.

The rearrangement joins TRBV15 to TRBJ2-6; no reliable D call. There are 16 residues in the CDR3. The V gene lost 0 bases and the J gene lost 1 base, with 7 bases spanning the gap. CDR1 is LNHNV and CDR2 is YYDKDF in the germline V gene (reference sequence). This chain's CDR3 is CATSRDLASGANVLTF. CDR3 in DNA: TGTGCCACCAGCAGAGATTTAGCATCTGGGGCCAACGTCCTGACTTTC. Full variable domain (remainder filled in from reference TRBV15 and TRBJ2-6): DAMVIQNPRYQVTQFGKPVTLSCSQTLNHNVMYWYQQKSSQAPKLLFHYYDKDFNNEADTPDNFQSRRPNTSFCFLDIRSPGLGDTAMYLCATSRDLASGANVLTFGAGSRLTVL.

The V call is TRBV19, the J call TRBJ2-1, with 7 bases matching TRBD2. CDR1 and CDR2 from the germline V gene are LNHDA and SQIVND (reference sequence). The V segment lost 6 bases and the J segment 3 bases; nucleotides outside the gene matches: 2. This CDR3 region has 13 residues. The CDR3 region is CASSGRIYNEQFF. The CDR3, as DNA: TGTGCCAGTAGCGGGAGGATCTACAATGAGCAGTTCTTC.

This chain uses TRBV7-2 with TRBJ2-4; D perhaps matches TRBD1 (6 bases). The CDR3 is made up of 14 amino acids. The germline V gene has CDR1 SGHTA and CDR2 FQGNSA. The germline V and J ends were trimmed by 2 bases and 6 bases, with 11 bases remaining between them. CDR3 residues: CASSLTTGLNIQYF. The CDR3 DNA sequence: TGTGCCAGCAGCTTAACCACAGGGCTAAACATTCAGTACTTC.

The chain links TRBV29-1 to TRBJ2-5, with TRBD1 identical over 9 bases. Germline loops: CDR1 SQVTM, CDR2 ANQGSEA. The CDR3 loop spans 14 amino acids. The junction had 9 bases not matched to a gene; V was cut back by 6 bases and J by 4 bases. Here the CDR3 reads CSVARTGAPETQYF. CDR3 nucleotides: TGCAGCGTGGCCAGGACAGGGGCCCCAGAGACCCAGTACTTC.

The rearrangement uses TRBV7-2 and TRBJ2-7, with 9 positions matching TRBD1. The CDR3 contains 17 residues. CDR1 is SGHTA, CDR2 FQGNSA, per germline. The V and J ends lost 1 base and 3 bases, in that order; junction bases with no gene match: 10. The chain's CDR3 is CASSLEGQGLTLYEQYF. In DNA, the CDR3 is TGTGCCAGCAGCTTAGAGGGACAGGGACTCACTCTCTACGAGCAGTACTTC.

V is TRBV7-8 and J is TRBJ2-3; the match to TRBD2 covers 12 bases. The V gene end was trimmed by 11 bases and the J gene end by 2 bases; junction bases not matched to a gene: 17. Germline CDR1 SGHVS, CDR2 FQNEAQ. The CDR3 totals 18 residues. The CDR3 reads CACIGLAGNPFATDTQYF. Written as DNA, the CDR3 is TGTGCCTGTATTGGACTAGCGGGAAACCCTTTCGCCACAGATACGCAGTATTTT. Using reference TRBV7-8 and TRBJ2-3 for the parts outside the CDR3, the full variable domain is GAGVSQSPRYKVAKRGQDVALRCDPISGHVSLFWYQQALGQGPEFLTYFQNEAQLDKSGLPSDRFFAERPEGSVSTLKIQRTQQEDSAVYLCACIGLAGNPFATDTQYFGPGTRLTVL.

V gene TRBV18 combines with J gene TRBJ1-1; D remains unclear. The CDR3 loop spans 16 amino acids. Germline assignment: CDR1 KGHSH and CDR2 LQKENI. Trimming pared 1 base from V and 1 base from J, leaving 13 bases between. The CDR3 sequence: CASSPRQPRGNTEAFF. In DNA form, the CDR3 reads TGTGCCAGCTCACCACGTCAGCCACGGGGGAACACTGAAGCTTTCTTT.

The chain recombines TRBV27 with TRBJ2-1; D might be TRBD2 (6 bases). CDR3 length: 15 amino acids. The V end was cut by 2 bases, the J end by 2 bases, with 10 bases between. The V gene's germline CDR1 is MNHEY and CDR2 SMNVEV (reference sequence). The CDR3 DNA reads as TGTGCCAGCAGTTTAGGGGGGTCCGCCTACAATGAGCAGTTCTTC. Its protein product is CASSLGGSAYNEQFF.

The CDR3 loop reads CASSISGGGSTDTQYF. CDR3 DNA sequence: TGTGCCAGTAGTATTAGTGGCGGGGGGAGCACAGATACGCAGTATTTT. The chain has TRBV19 and TRBJ2-3, with 8 bases aligning to TRBD2. The V and J ends lost 3 bases and 0 bases, in that order; junction bases with no gene match: 5. CDR3 length equals 16 residues. The germline V gene encodes CDR1 LNHDA and CDR2 SQIVND (reference sequence).

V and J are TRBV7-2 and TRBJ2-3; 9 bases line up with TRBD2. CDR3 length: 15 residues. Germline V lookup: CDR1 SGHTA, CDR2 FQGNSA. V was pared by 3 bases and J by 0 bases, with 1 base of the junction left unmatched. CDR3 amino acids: CASSFTSGSTDTQYF. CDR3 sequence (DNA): TGTGCCAGCAGCTTTACTAGCGGGAGCACAGATACGCAGTATTTT.

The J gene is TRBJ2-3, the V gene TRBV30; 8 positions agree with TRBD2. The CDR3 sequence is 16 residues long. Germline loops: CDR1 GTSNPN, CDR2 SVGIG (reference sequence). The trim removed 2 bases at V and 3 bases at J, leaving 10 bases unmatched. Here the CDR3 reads CAWSYGLSGGTDTQYF. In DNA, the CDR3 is TGTGCCTGGAGTTACGGACTAAGCGGGGGTACAGATACGCAGTATTTT.

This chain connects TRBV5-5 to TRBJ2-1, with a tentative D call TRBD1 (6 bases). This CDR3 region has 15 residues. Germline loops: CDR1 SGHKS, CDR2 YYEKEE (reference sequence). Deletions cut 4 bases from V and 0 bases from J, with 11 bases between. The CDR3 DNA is TGTGCCAGCAGCCCCACAGGGAGCTCCTACAATGAGCAGTTCTTC. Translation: CASSPTGSSYNEQFF.

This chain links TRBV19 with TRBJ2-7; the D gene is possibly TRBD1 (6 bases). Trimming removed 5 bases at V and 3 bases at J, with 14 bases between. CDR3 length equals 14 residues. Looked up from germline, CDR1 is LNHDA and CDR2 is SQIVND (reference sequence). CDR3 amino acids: CASSSTGLYYEQYF. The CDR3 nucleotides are TGTGCCAGTAGTTCGACAGGCCTCTACTACGAGCAGTACTTC.

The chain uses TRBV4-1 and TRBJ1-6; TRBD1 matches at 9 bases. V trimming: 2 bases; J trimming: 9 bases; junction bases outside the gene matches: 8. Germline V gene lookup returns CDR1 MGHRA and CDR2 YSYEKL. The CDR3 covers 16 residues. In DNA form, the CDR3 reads TGCGCCAGCAGCCAACTCCCCGGGACAGGGATTTCACCCCTCCACTTT. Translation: CASSQLPGTGISPLHF.

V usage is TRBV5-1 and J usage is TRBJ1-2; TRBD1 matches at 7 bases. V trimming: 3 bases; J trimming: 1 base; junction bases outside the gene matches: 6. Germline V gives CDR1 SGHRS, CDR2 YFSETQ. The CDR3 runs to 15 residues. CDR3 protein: CASSSGQLHNYGYTF. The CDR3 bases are TGCGCCAGCAGCTCGGGACAGCTCCATAACTATGGCTACACCTTC.

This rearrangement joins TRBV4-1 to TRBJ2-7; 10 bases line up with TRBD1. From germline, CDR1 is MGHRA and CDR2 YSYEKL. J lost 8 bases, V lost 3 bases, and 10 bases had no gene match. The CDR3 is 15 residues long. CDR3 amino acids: CASSQPGQGTYKQYF. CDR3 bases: TGCGCCAGCAGCCAGCCGGGACAGGGGACTTACAAGCAGTACTTC.

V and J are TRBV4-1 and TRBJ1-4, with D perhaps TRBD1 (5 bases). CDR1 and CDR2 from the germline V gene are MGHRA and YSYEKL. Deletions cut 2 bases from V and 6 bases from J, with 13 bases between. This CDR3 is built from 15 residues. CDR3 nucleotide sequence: TGCGCCAGCAGCCAAAGCCCCCCAGGGTATGAAAAACTGTTTTTT. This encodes CASSQSPPGYEKLFF.

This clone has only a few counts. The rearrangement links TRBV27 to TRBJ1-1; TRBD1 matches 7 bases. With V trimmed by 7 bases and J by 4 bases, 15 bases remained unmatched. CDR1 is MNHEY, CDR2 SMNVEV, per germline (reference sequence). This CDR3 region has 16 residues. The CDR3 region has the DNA TGTGCCAGCATAAAGGGGGCCTCCGGTACAAGCACTGAAGCTTTCTTT. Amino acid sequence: CASIKGASGTSTEAFF.

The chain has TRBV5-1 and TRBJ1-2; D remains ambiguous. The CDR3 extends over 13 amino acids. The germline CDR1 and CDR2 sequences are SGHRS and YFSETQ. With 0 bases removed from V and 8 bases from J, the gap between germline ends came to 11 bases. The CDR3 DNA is TGCGCCAGCAGCTTGGCCGAGGGTACGGGCTACACCTTC. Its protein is CASSLAEGTGYTF.

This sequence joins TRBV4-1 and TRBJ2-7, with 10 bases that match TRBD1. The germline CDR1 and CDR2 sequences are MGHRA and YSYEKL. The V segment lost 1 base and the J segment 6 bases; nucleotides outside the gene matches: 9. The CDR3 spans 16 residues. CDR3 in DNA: TGCGCCAGCAGCCAAGGGTGGGGGACAGGGGCCCTCGAGCAGTACTTC. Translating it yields CASSQGWGTGALEQYF.

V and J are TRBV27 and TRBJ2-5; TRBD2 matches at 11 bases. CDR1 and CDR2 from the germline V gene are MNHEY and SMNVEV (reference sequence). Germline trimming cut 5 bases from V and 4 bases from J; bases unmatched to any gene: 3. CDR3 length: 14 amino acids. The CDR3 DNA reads TGTGCCAGCAGTATAGCGGGAGGGGGAGAGACCCAGTACTTC. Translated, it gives CASSIAGGGETQYF.

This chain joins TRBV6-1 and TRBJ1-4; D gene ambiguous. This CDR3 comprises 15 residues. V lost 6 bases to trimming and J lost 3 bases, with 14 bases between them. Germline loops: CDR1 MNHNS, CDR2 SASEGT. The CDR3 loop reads CASSARTQANEKLFF. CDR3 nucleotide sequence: TGTGCCAGCAGCGCCCGTACGCAGGCTAATGAAAAACTGTTTTTT.